The 25 T cell receptor beta chains below all came from one sample that was sequenced in a study of shared clonotypes between healthy human individuals. Sequenced by immunoSEQ multiplex PCR; TCRdb stores in-frame clones only, minus some. Of about 2 million clones listed, approximately 95% are singletons. Naive CD8 cells lacked CD45RO, underwent positive selection for CCR7 and left out terminally differentiated effector memory CD45RA+ cells. Sequenced input: naive CD8+ T cells sorted from blood. The receptors shown here come from a man in his late teens or twenties in good health.

The chain joins TRBV5-6 to TRBJ1-2; unclear D gene. Per the germline V gene, CDR1 is SGHDT and CDR2 is YYEEEE. The CDR3 spans 16 residues. V shed 5 bases and J shed 3 bases, with 20 bases lying between them. DNA of the CDR3: TGTGCCAGCAGAACCCACGAGTATTCTTCGTACTATGGCTACACCTTC. This codes for CASRTHEYSSYYGYTF.

V gene TRBV5-5 combines with J gene TRBJ2-3; TRBD2 aligns across 8 bases. Per germline, CDR1 SGHKS and CDR2 YYEKEE (reference sequence). The trim removed 3 bases at V and 2 bases at J, leaving 2 bases unmatched. The CDR3 is made up of 14 amino acids. In DNA form, the CDR3 reads TGTGCCAGCAGCTGGACTAGCCCCACAGATACGCAGTATTTT. Residues: CASSWTSPTDTQYF.

In DNA, the CDR3 is TGTGCCAGCAGTCAAACTCCGGACAGGGGGAGCGAGCAGTACTTC. Its protein is CASSQTPDRGSEQYF. This chain joins TRBV7-9 and TRBJ2-7; TRBD1 agrees at 10 bases. Germline lookup yields CDR1 SEHNR and CDR2 FQNEAQ (reference sequence). The CDR3 totals 15 residues. V trimming: 6 bases; J trimming: 6 bases; junction bases outside the gene matches: 11.

The chain recombines TRBV7-9 with TRBJ1-3; D call uncertain. The CDR3 sequence is 15 residues long. Germline V gene lookup returns CDR1 SEHNR and CDR2 FQNEAQ (reference sequence). Trimming removed 4 bases at V and 6 bases at J, with 16 bases between. CDR3 amino acids: CASSSTTGGKNTIYF. CDR3 coding DNA: TGTGCCAGCAGCTCGACCACCGGCGGCAAAAACACCATATATTTT.

CDR3 residues: CASSSSPLSYEQYF. The CDR3 region has the DNA TGTGCCAGCAGCTCTAGCCCTCTCTCCTACGAGCAGTACTTC. This chain links TRBV7-8 with TRBJ2-7; possibly TRBD2 for D (5 bases). The CDR3 consists of 14 residues. The germline V and J ends were trimmed by 4 bases and 0 bases, with 10 bases remaining between them. Germline CDR1 reads SGHVS; CDR2 reads FQNEAQ.

This clone was counted a single time. The CDR3: CSAESGLAGEFGELFF. In DNA form, the CDR3 reads TGCAGCGCTGAGTCGGGACTAGCGGGAGAGTTCGGGGAGCTGTTTTTT. J is TRBJ2-2 and V is TRBV29-1, with 14 bases that match TRBD2. The CDR3 spans 16 residues. Germline CDR1 reads SQVTM; CDR2 reads ANQGSEA. The V gene end was trimmed by 7 bases and the J gene end by 7 bases; junction bases not matched to a gene: 11.

The chain links TRBV9 to TRBJ2-5; weak D call: TRBD1 (6 bases). The J call is uncertain, as TRBJ2-7 better fits the DNA end. CDR1 and CDR2 from the germline V gene are SGDLS and YYNGEE. The length of the CDR3 is 14 residues. This CDR3 is CASSVQGSSYEQYF. CDR3 coding DNA: TGTGCCAGCAGCGTACAGGGGTCCTCCTACGAGCAGTACTTC.

The rearrangement joins TRBV27 to TRBJ2-7; 8 nucleotides match TRBD1. CDR1 and CDR2 from the germline V gene are MNHEY and SMNVEV (reference sequence). The CDR3 is made up of 14 amino acids. V lost 5 bases to trimming and J lost 3 bases; unmatched junction nucleotides: 6. CDR3 amino acids: CASSPRGQIYEQYF. CDR3 nucleotide sequence: TGTGCCAGCAGTCCCAGGGGGCAGATCTACGAGCAGTACTTC.

The chain employs TRBV7-9 and TRBJ1-4, with 10 bases matching TRBD1. Trimming at V came to 10 bases and at J to 7 bases, leaving 12 bases not matched to a gene. There are 15 residues in the CDR3. Germline CDR1 and CDR2: SEHNR and FQNEAQ (reference sequence). This CDR3 reads CATARAGQGFEKLFF. The CDR3 DNA follows: TGTGCCACTGCGAGGGCGGGACAGGGGTTTGAAAAACTGTTTTTT.

The CDR3 protein is CASSVVQIGDEQFF. CDR3 sequence (DNA): TGTGCCAGCAGCGTAGTGCAAATTGGCGATGAGCAGTTCTTC. This rearrangement joins TRBV9 to TRBJ2-1; D unclear. Germline CDR1 is SGDLS and CDR2 is YYNGEE. V was trimmed by 0 bases and J by 8 bases, leaving 12 bases between them. The CDR3 sequence is 14 residues long.

The chain carries TRBV27 and TRBJ2-7, with D hard to call. Germline CDR1 MNHEY, CDR2 SMNVEV (reference sequence). CDR3 length: 12 amino acids. Trimming left V 2 bases short and J 6 bases short, with 8 bases between. CDR3 amino acids: CASSLKAGEQYF. CDR3 DNA: TGTGCCAGCAGTTTAAAGGCCGGCGAGCAGTACTTC.

The genes are TRBV28 and TRBJ2-7; 9 positions agree with TRBD2. The CDR3 totals 14 residues. Germline-derived CDR1 and CDR2 are MDHEN and SYDVKM. J was trimmed by 6 bases and V by 10 bases; bases with no gene match: 13. CDR3 region: CATVLRGLAPEQYF. CDR3 DNA: TGTGCCACCGTACTCCGGGGACTAGCTCCCGAGCAGTACTTC. Full variable domain (missing parts from reference TRBV28 and TRBJ2-7): DVKVTQSSRYLVKRTGEKVFLECVQDMDHENMFWYRQDPGLGLRLIYFSYDVKMKEKGDIPEGYSVSREKKERFSLILESASTNQTSMYLCATVLRGLAPEQYFGPGTRLTVT.

This sequence joins TRBV18 and TRBJ2-7; TRBD1 agrees at 7 bases. The CDR3 loop spans 17 amino acids. V shed 4 bases and J 2 bases; nucleotides not matched to a gene: 14. CDR1 and CDR2 (germline): KGHSH, LQKENI. CDR3 protein: CASSLKIIVGQTYEQYF. In DNA form, the CDR3 reads TGTGCCAGCTCACTAAAGATTATAGTGGGACAGACCTACGAGCAGTACTTC.

The genes are TRBV9 and TRBJ1-1; 9 positions match TRBD1. The CDR3 spans 14 residues. V dropped 3 bases and J dropped 3; count of bases not matched to a gene: 3. Germline values: CDR1 SGDLS, CDR2 YYNGEE. CDR3 DNA: TGTGCCAGCAGCGGGGACAGGGCGGACACTGAAGCTTTCTTT. This sequence encodes CASSGDRADTEAFF.

V and J are TRBV6-6 and TRBJ2-2, with D tentatively TRBD1 (6 bases). Per the germline V gene, CDR1 is MNHNY and CDR2 is SVGAGI (reference sequence). V was pared by 6 bases and J by 5 bases, with 13 bases between. This CDR3 is 14 amino acids long. The chain's CDR3 is CASSLGRGTGELFF. The CDR3 DNA is TGTGCCAGCAGCCTCGGCAGGGGTACCGGGGAGCTGTTTTTT.

There are a few counts of this clone. V usage is TRBV19 and J usage is TRBJ2-7; D not certain. V was trimmed by 6 bases and J by 5 bases, leaving 14 bases between them. The CDR3 length is 13 residues. Germline CDR1 LNHDA, CDR2 SQIVND (reference sequence). CDR3 nucleotides: TGTGCCAGTAGCCCAACGGGTCACCACGAGCAGTACTTC. Amino acids: CASSPTGHHEQYF.

This chain joins TRBV4-2 and TRBJ2-7; D may be TRBD2 (5 bases). CDR1 LGHNA and CDR2 YNFKEQ come from the germline V gene. This CDR3 contains 14 residues. The germline V and J ends were trimmed by 0 bases and 0 bases, with 6 bases remaining between them. The CDR3 DNA follows: TGTGCCAGCAGCCAAGACGAGGGCTCCTACGAGCAGTACTTC. It specifies CASSQDEGSYEQYF.

The V and J genes are TRBV30 and TRBJ1-2; no definite D call. Per germline, CDR1 GTSNPN and CDR2 SVGIG (reference sequence). The V end was cut by 1 base, the J end by 4 bases, with 13 bases between. The CDR3 is 14 residues long. The CDR3 protein is CAWSGRSKSYGYTF. CDR3 nucleotide sequence: TGTGCCTGGAGTGGCCGCTCGAAGAGCTATGGCTACACCTTC.

This chain connects TRBV7-9 to TRBJ2-7; a possible D gene is TRBD2 (5 bases). The germline CDR1 and CDR2 sequences are SEHNR and FQNEAQ (reference sequence). The ends were cut back, 4 bases at V and 7 bases at J, with 14 bases in the middle. This CDR3 contains 13 residues. The CDR3 DNA sequence: TGTGCCAGCAGCTCCCCGCTACGAGGGGAGCAGTACTTC. It is translated as CASSSPLRGEQYF.

The V call is TRBV6-5, the J call TRBJ2-7; D is possibly TRBD2 (7 bases). The germline V gene encodes CDR1 MNHEY and CDR2 SVGAGI. The length of the CDR3 is 13 residues. The V end lost 8 bases, the J end lost 3 bases, and 14 bases lay between the germline ends. The CDR3 region has the DNA TGTGCCAGCGAGCAAGGGGGGGGCTACGAGCAGTACTTC. Translated, it gives CASEQGGGYEQYF.

The V call is TRBV4-1, the J call TRBJ2-7; TRBD1 matches 10 bases. CDR1 is MGHRA and CDR2 is YSYEKL in the germline V gene. With V trimmed by 6 bases and J by 5 bases, 10 bases remained unmatched. The CDR3 loop spans 15 amino acids. The DNA of the CDR3 is TGCGCCAGCAGTTCAACCGGGACAGGGGTAAACGAGCAGTACTTC. Protein product: CASSSTGTGVNEQYF.

The chain links TRBV4-1 to TRBJ2-7; 8 bases agree with TRBD1. V dropped 2 bases and J dropped 1; count of bases not matched to a gene: 4. This CDR3 has 15 residues. CDR1 and CDR2 from the germline V gene are MGHRA and YSYEKL. The CDR3 sequence: CASSQLQGGSYEQYF. In DNA, the CDR3 is TGCGCCAGCAGCCAATTACAGGGGGGTTCCTACGAGCAGTACTTC.

The chain combines TRBV6-6 with TRBJ2-7, with 10 bases identical to TRBD1. Germline CDR1 and CDR2: MNHNY and SVGAGI (reference sequence). J gave up 5 bases and V 0 bases, and 4 bases lay outside the gene matches. This CDR3 is built from 15 residues. The CDR3 here is CASSYSGQGRDEQYF. The CDR3 DNA is TGTGCCAGCAGTTACTCGGGACAGGGGCGCGACGAGCAGTACTTC.

This chain connects TRBV6-6 to TRBJ1-4; 7 nucleotides agree with TRBD1. Germline V lookup: CDR1 MNHNY, CDR2 SVGAGI (reference sequence). The CDR3 loop spans 15 amino acids. V lost 0 bases, J lost 7 bases, and 5 bases stayed unmatched. CDR3 protein: CASSYSEGGGEKLFF. The CDR3 nucleotides are TGTGCCAGCAGTTACTCGGAAGGGGGCGGTGAAAAACTGTTTTTT.

The V call is TRBV15, the J call TRBJ1-4, with a weak D call TRBD1 (5 bases). Germline V gene data show CDR1 as LNHNV and CDR2 as YYDKDF (reference sequence). The CDR3 length is 17 residues. Trimming stripped 1 base from V and 0 bases from J, with 12 bases between. In DNA, the CDR3 is TGTGCCACCAGCAGAGCCCTTTTGACAGCAACTAATGAAAAACTGTTTTTT. Translated, it gives CATSRALLTATNEKLFF.